This section outlines one TCR beta chain sequence together with its context. Germline CDR1 is MNHNS and CDR2 is SASEGT. The CDR3 has 14 amino acids. V dropped 6 bases and J dropped 8 bases, with 19 bases sitting between them. This sample is part of a study of OX40 agonist ivuxolimab in advanced cancers. Study context: Patients in the trial were receiving intravenous ivuxolimab every 2 weeks, at doses of 0.01 to 10 mg/kg.

Using immunoSEQ multiplex PCR, the repertoire was profiled, and TCRdb retains in-frame clones only, with some absent. The data show 50,000 or so clones, about 86% seen once. Blood draws occurred at baseline, cycle 4 day 1, and cycle 7 day 1. The chain employs TRBV6-1 and TRBJ1-2; possibly TRBD1 for D (5 bases). This receptor was obtained from an adult with an advanced solid tumor such as melanoma, head and neck, liver or kidney cancer. Sequenced here: CD4+ or CD8+ T cells sorted from blood, sampled in a trial of the OX40 agonist ivuxolimab. The CDR3 protein is CASRRDGGTGGYTF. The DNA of the CDR3 is TGTGCCAGCAGGCGGGACGGAGGTACAGGAGGCTACACCTTC.